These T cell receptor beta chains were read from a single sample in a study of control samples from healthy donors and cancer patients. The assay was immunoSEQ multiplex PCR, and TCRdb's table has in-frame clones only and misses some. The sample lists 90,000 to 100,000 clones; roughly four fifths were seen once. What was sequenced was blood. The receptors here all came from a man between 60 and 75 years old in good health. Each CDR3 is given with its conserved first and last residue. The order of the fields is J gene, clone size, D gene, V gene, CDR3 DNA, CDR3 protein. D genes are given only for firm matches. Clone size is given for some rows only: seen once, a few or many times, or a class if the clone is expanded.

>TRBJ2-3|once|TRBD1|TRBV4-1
TGCGCCAGCAGCTGGCCTAATGGGGACAGCTACACAGATACGCAGTATTTT
CASSWPNGDSYTDTQYF
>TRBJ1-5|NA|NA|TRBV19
TGTGCCAGTAGGAACAGGGCCAATCAGCCCCAGCATTTT
CASRNRANQPQHF
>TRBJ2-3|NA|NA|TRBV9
TGTGCCAGCAGCGTAGTTCCAGCTAGCACAGATACGCAGTATTTT
CASSVVPASTDTQYF
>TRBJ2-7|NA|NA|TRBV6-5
TGTGCCAGCACCCCTGAGTTAGGGATTGGGTACGAGCAGTACTTC
CASTPELGIGYEQYF
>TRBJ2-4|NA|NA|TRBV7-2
TGTGCCAGCAGCCCAGCGGGAGCCAAAAACATTCAGTACTTC
CASSPAGAKNIQYF
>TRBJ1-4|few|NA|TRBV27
TGTGCCAGCAGTTTAATGGCAGCCCCCACAACTAATGAAAAACTGTTTTTT
CASSLMAAPTTNEKLFF
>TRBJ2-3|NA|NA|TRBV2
TGTGCCAGCAACCCTGGGTCAGTTCGGGGGGCCCTCGATACGCAGTATTTT
CASNPGSVRGALDTQYF
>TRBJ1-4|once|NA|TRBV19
TGTGCCAGTACCCTGGGTCGGGGTGCAAAACTGTTTTTT
CASTLGRGAKLFF
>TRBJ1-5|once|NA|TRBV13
TGTGCCAGCAGCTTACGGGCAGGCAATCAGCCCCAGCATTTT
CASSLRAGNQPQHF
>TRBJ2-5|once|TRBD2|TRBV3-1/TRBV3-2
TGTGCCAGCAGCCAAGATAGCGGGGGAGAGACCCAGTACTTC
CASSQDSGGETQYF
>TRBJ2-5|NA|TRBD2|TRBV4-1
TGCGCCAGCGGACTAGCGATCCAAGAGACCCAGTACTTC
CASGLAIQETQYF
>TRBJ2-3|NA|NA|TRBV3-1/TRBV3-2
TGTGCCAGCAGCCGAGCAGATACGCAGTATTTT
CASSRADTQYF
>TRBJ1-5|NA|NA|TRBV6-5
TGTGCCAGCAGTTACTCACGGGGGGCGGGTCAGCCCCAGCATTTT
CASSYSRGAGQPQHF
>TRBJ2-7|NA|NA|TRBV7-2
TGTGCCAGCAGCTTAGGGGGGCCCTACGAGCAGTACTTC
CASSLGGPYEQYF
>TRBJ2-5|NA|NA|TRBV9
TGTGCCAGCAGCGTAGGGGTCAGCCAAGAGACCCAGTACTTC
CASSVGVSQETQYF
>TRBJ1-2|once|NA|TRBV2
TGTGCCAGCAGTTCCGACGCGAGCTTTGGCTACACCTTC
CASSSDASFGYTF
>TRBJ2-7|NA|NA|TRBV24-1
TGTGCCACCAGTGATTCGCACAGCTCCTACGAGCAGTACTTC
CATSDSHSSYEQYF
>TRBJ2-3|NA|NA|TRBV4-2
TGTGCCAGCAGCCAAGATTTGGGGGGAGTGGGCACAGATACGCAGTATTTT
CASSQDLGGVGTDTQYF
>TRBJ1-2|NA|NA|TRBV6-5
TGTGCCAGCAGCTCTGGGACTGCAATTGGTGGCTACACCTTC
CASSSGTAIGGYTF
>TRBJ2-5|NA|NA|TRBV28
TGTGCCAGCAGTCTATCAGCCGGGAGAGGTGAGACCCAGTACTTC
CASSLSAGRGETQYF
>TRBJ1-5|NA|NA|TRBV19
TGTGCCAGTAGTATAGGGGGAGGACAGCCCCAGCATTTT
CASSIGGGQPQHF
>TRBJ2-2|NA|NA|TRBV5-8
TGTGCCAGCAGCTTGAGAGGGGGGAACACCGGGGAGCTGTTTTTT
CASSLRGGNTGELFF
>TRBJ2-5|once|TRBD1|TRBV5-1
TGCGCCAGCAGCGTACAGGGGGCAGGAGAGACCCAGTACTTC
CASSVQGAGETQYF
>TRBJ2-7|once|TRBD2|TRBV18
TGTGCCAGCTCAAGCGATAGCGGGGGATACTACGAGCAGTACTTC
CASSSDSGGYYEQYF
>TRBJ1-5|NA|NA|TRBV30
TGTGCCTGGAGTCTCCCAAATCAGCCCCAGCATTTT
CAWSLPNQPQHF
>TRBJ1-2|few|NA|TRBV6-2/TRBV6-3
TGTGCCAGCAGTTATGGGAATGGCTACACCTTC
CASSYGNGYTF
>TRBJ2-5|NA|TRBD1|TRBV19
TGTGCCAGCAGCACTCGACAGGGAATCGGAGAGACCCAGTACTTC
CASSTRQGIGETQYF
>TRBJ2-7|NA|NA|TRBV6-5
TGTGCCAGCGCCCCAGGGGGGGGCCACGAGCAGTACTTC
CASAPGGGHEQYF
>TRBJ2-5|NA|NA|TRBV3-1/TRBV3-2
TGTGCCAGCAGCCCAGGGGGGCGGGTAGAGACCCAGTACTTC
CASSPGGRVETQYF
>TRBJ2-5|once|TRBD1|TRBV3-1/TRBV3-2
TGTGCCAGCAGCCAAGATGGGGGACAGGAAGAGACCCAGTACTTC
CASSQDGGQEETQYF
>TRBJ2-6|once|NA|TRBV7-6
TGTGCCAGCAGCTTGGGGCCTGCCGGGGCCAACGTCCTGACTTTC
CASSLGPAGANVLTF
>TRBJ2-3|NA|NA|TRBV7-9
TGTGCCAGCAGCTTAGCCACACTGGTCGGGCCAGATACGCAGTATTTT
CASSLATLVGPDTQYF
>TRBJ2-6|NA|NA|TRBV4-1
TGCGCCAGCAGCCACCCCGGGAGTGGGGACTCTGGGGCCAACGTCCTGACTTTC
CASSHPGSGDSGANVLTF
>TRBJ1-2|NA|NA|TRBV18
TGTGCCAGCTCACCAGAGGGGCTGTTGGGCTACACCTTC
CASSPEGLLGYTF
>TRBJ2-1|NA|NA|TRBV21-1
TGTGCCAGCAGCAAAGTGCCGATCGTAAGACGCAGCTCCTACAATGAGCAGTTCTTC
CASSKVPIVRRSSYNEQFF
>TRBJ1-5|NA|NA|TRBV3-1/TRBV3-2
TGTGCCAGCAGCCAATCTAAAAGGAATCAGCCCCAGCATTTT
CASSQSKRNQPQHF
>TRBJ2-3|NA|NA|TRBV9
TGTGCCAGCAGCGTAGGGGCAGCCGACACAGATACGCAGTATTTT
CASSVGAADTDTQYF
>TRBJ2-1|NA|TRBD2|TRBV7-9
TGTGCCAGCAGCCCCCGGTTTGTGGGAGGGAAGGGTGAGCAGTTCTTC
CASSPRFVGGKGEQFF
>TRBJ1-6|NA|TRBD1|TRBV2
TGTGCCAGCAGTGGACAGGGAAATTCACCCCTCCACTTT
CASSGQGNSPLHF
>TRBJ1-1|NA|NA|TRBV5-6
TGTGCCAGCAGCTGGCGGGCCATGGGGGGAAACACTGAAGCTTTCTTT
CASSWRAMGGNTEAFF
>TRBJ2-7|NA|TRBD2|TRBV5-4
TGTGCCAGCAGCTTCGGACTAGACGAGCAGTACTTC
CASSFGLDEQYF
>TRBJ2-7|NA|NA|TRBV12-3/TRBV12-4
TGTGCCAGCAGTCCCACGGACAACACAGCGCAGTACTTC
CASSPTDNTAQYF
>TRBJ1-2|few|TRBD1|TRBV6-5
TGTGCCAGCAGCCGGACAGGGGTTAATGACTATGGCTACACCTTC
CASSRTGVNDYGYTF
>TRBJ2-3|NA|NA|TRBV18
TGTGCCAGCTCACCAGAAAGAGATACGCAGTATTTT
CASSPERDTQYF
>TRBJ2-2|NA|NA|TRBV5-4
TGTGCCAGCAGCTTGGGGGGGTTAGACACCGGGGAGCTGTTTTTT
CASSLGGLDTGELFF
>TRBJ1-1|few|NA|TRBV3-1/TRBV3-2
TGTGCCAGCAGCTTTGGCGGCAGTAGAATGAACACTGAAGCTTTCTTT
CASSFGGSRMNTEAFF